This T cell receptor beta chain was sequenced for a study of blood T cell repertoires in COVID-19. The table came from immunoSEQ multiplex PCR; TCRdb's copy has only in-frame clones and leaves some out. Of 150,000 to 200,000 clones in the sample, 81% were seen once. The clonotype was recovered from a man between 60 and 75 years old with active or convalescent COVID-19. Sequencing used peripheral blood.

CDR3 sequence: CARSSDPGTGGFCNEQFF. CDR3 nucleotides: TGTGCCAGAAGCTCGGACCCCGGGACAGGGGGTTTTTGCAATGAGCAGTTCTTC. This rearrangement joins TRBV5-3 to TRBJ2-1; 11 positions agree with TRBD1. TRBV5-3 is filed as an ORF, its function uncertain. The CDR3 extends over 18 amino acids. Trimming at V came to 3 bases and at J to 6 bases, leaving 14 bases not matched to a gene.